This entry describes one T cell receptor (beta chain). Its target antigen remains unknown. No per-base quality is available; no much larger clone lies one base away. The sample comes from a study of T cell changes during pregnancy in multiple sclerosis (dated by TCRdb to between 2019 and 2020). Broadly, across the study: The study examined how the T cell repertoire changed over the course of pregnancy in women with multiple sclerosis.

Library creation used the immunoSEQ multiplex PCR assay. Entries here come from immuneACCESS through TCRdb and include only in-frame sequences with V and J called. Some clones fail to appear in such tables; in the studies checked, an unresolved V gene covers under half of the shortfall, and the cause of the remainder is unknown. The sample contains around 34,000 clones, around nine tenths of them found a single time. The ten largest clones add up to under 15% of the sample. Measured from the cysteine to the phenylalanine, the CDR3 is 18 residues long. CDR3 DNA only is kept here, 54 bases in frame from base 1. As encoded in the germline V gene (reference sequence), CDR1 is MNHEY while CDR2 is SMNVEV. From V the trimming removes 5 bases and from J it removes 2 bases, while the gene matches leave 10 bases of the junction unaccounted for.

The sample here was CD8+ T cells from peripheral blood mononuclear cells, taken in the first trimester of pregnancy. The sequence was obtained from a female donor with multiple sclerosis, enrolled in a pregnancy study. The chain couples TRBV27 to TRBJ2-6; 9 nucleotides in the junction match TRBD1. The CDR3 protein sequence reads: CASSVNRGRFTGANVLTF. The DNA reads TGTGCCAGCAGTGTAAACAGGGGGCGCTTTACTGGGGCCAACGTCCTGACTTTC. Joined to the reference TRBV27 and TRBJ2-6 proteins, this CDR3 gives the full variable domain: EAQVTQNPRYLITVTGKKLTVTCSQNMNHEYMSWYRQDPGLGLRQIYYSMNVEVTDKGDVPEGYKVSRKEKRNFPLILESPSPNQTSLYFCASSVNRGRFTGANVLTFGAGSRLTVL.